The rows below give T cell receptor beta chains drawn from one sample of a study of shared clonotypes between healthy human individuals. TCRdb's table, derived via immunoSEQ multiplex PCR, lists solely in-frame clones and lacks some. The sample contains about 2.1 million clones, around 95% of which appear only once. Sequenced sample: naive CD8+ T cells from PBMCs. The origin of the receptors is a man in his late teens or twenties in good health. Some clones in this sample may be carry-over from other donors' samples. Both conserved end residues are part of each CDR3. Fields, in order: J gene, clone size, V gene, D gene, CDR3 DNA, CDR3 protein. The D gene is left open where the match is weak. Size is stated for part of the rows, as once, few or many counts, or as a class when the clone is expanded.

j_call: TRBJ1-1
clone_size: -
v_call: TRBV7-2
d_call: -
cdr3_nt: TGTGCCAGCAGCTTAAACCGGAGAAACACTGAAGCTTTCTTT
cdr3_aa: CASSLNRRNTEAFF

j_call: TRBJ2-1
clone_size: -
v_call: TRBV7-2
d_call: TRBD2
cdr3_nt: TGTGCCAGCAGCTTGCTAGCGGGAGGGCGATACTACAATGAGCAGTTCTTC
cdr3_aa: CASSLLAGGRYYNEQFF

j_call: TRBJ2-5
clone_size: -
v_call: TRBV2
d_call: -
cdr3_nt: TGTGCCAGCAGTGATAAGAGGCTCGGAGGTGGGGAGACCCAGTACTTC
cdr3_aa: CASSDKRLGGGETQYF

j_call: TRBJ2-7
clone_size: -
v_call: TRBV21-1
d_call: -
cdr3_nt: TGTGCCAGCAGCAGATCGGGACTAGCCGATTCGGGGACCTACGAGCAGTACTTC
cdr3_aa: CASSRSGLADSGTYEQYF

j_call: TRBJ1-1
clone_size: -
v_call: TRBV4-1
d_call: TRBD1
cdr3_nt: TGCGCCAGCAGCCTCCGGGACAGGGGGCAGGACACTGAAGCTTTCTTT
cdr3_aa: CASSLRDRGQDTEAFF

j_call: TRBJ2-7
clone_size: -
v_call: TRBV7-9
d_call: -
cdr3_nt: TGTGCCAGCAGCGTAATTGCAGCCGAGCAGTACTTC
cdr3_aa: CASSVIAAEQYF

j_call: TRBJ2-3
clone_size: -
v_call: TRBV2
d_call: -
cdr3_nt: TGTGCCAACGAAGAAGAGGCAGATACGCAGTATTTT
cdr3_aa: CANEEEADTQYF

j_call: TRBJ1-2
clone_size: -
v_call: TRBV6-6
d_call: TRBD1
cdr3_nt: TGTGCCAGCAGCGATTCAGGGGGCGACTATGGCTACACCTTC
cdr3_aa: CASSDSGGDYGYTF

j_call: TRBJ1-1
clone_size: -
v_call: TRBV28
d_call: TRBD1
cdr3_nt: TGTGCCAGCACCCCGGACAGGGGAATGAACACTGAAGCTTTCTTT
cdr3_aa: CASTPDRGMNTEAFF

j_call: TRBJ2-1
clone_size: -
v_call: TRBV27
d_call: TRBD2
cdr3_nt: TGTGCCAGCAGTTACCCGACTAGCGCATCCTACAATGAGCAGTTCTTC
cdr3_aa: CASSYPTSASYNEQFF

j_call: TRBJ2-7
clone_size: -
v_call: TRBV29-1
d_call: -
cdr3_nt: TGCAGCGTTCGGGATTCCTACGAGCAGTACTTC
cdr3_aa: CSVRDSYEQYF

j_call: TRBJ1-1
clone_size: few
v_call: TRBV30
d_call: -
cdr3_nt: TGTGCCTGGAACGTGGAGGCGAGGGGTAAAGCTTTCTTT
cdr3_aa: CAWNVEARGKAFF

j_call: TRBJ2-3
clone_size: -
v_call: TRBV7-6
d_call: TRBD2
cdr3_nt: TGTGCCAGCAGCTTACTAGGCGGGAGGGGAGATACGCAGTATTTT
cdr3_aa: CASSLLGGRGDTQYF

j_call: TRBJ1-1
clone_size: -
v_call: TRBV28
d_call: -
cdr3_nt: TGTGCCAGCAGTTTACGGAGGGCTGAAGCTTTCTTT
cdr3_aa: CASSLRRAEAFF

j_call: TRBJ1-2
clone_size: -
v_call: TRBV27
d_call: TRBD1
cdr3_nt: TGTGCCAGCAGTCCCCTTGGGGACAGGGGCCTTCTAGATGGCTACACCTTC
cdr3_aa: CASSPLGDRGLLDGYTF

j_call: TRBJ2-1
clone_size: once
v_call: TRBV30
d_call: TRBD2
cdr3_nt: TGTGCCTGGACTAGCGGCAATGAGCAGTTCTTC
cdr3_aa: CAWTSGNEQFF

j_call: TRBJ1-4
clone_size: -
v_call: TRBV6-5
d_call: -
cdr3_nt: TGTGCCAGCAGTTACGGACGGGAAAAACTGTTTTTT
cdr3_aa: CASSYGREKLFF

j_call: TRBJ2-3
clone_size: -
v_call: TRBV5-4
d_call: -
cdr3_nt: TGTGCCAGCAGCTTAGGGGACCCCACAGATACGCAGTATTTT
cdr3_aa: CASSLGDPTDTQYF

j_call: TRBJ2-7
clone_size: -
v_call: TRBV4-1
d_call: -
cdr3_nt: TGCGCCAGCAGCCAAGGTCTTGGGTCTAACTACGAGCAGTACTTC
cdr3_aa: CASSQGLGSNYEQYF

j_call: TRBJ2-7
clone_size: -
v_call: TRBV7-9
d_call: TRBD2
cdr3_nt: TGTGCCAGCAGCTTAGAGGCTAGCGGTAGCTCCTACGAGCAGTACTTC
cdr3_aa: CASSLEASGSSYEQYF

j_call: TRBJ2-1
clone_size: -
v_call: TRBV7-2
d_call: TRBD2
cdr3_nt: TGTGCCAGCAGCCCCCATCGGGCAGCGGGAGTGGTACGAGTCGTGTTCTTC
cdr3_aa: CASSPHRAAGVVRVVFF

j_call: TRBJ1-2
clone_size: -
v_call: TRBV27
d_call: TRBD1
cdr3_nt: TGTGCCAGCAGTTTGATTGGGACAGACGAGGATGGCTACACCTTC
cdr3_aa: CASSLIGTDEDGYTF

j_call: TRBJ2-2
clone_size: -
v_call: TRBV12-5
d_call: -
cdr3_nt: TGTGCTAGTGGTTTGGTTGCGGGACGCACCGGGGAGCTGTTTTTT
cdr3_aa: CASGLVAGRTGELFF

j_call: TRBJ2-1
clone_size: -
v_call: TRBV28
d_call: -
cdr3_nt: TGTGCCAGCAGTCCCAAAATATCCTCCTACAATGAGCAGTTCTTC
cdr3_aa: CASSPKISSYNEQFF

j_call: TRBJ1-2
clone_size: -
v_call: TRBV7-9
d_call: -
cdr3_nt: TGTGCCAGCAGCTCCCTACAGGGAACTAACTATGGCTACACCTTC
cdr3_aa: CASSSLQGTNYGYTF

j_call: TRBJ2-1
clone_size: -
v_call: TRBV15
d_call: TRBD2
cdr3_nt: TGTGCCACCAGCAGAGAATGGGCTAGCGGTAATGAGCAGTTCTTC
cdr3_aa: CATSREWASGNEQFF

j_call: TRBJ1-3
clone_size: -
v_call: TRBV6-1
d_call: -
cdr3_nt: TGTGCCAGCAGTGAATTAAAAGGAAACACCATATATTTT
cdr3_aa: CASSELKGNTIYF

j_call: TRBJ2-7
clone_size: -
v_call: TRBV4-1
d_call: TRBD1
cdr3_nt: TGCGCCAGCAGCCAAGCCCGGACAGGGAAATACGAGCAGTACTTC
cdr3_aa: CASSQARTGKYEQYF

j_call: TRBJ2-7
clone_size: -
v_call: TRBV11-3
d_call: TRBD1
cdr3_nt: TGTGCCAGCAGCCCGGGACAGGGGGCTTACGAGCAGTACTTC
cdr3_aa: CASSPGQGAYEQYF

j_call: TRBJ2-7
clone_size: -
v_call: TRBV15
d_call: -
cdr3_nt: TGTGCCACCAGCAGAGACGGGACGGCCTCCTACGAGCAGTACTTC
cdr3_aa: CATSRDGTASYEQYF

j_call: TRBJ2-5
clone_size: -
v_call: TRBV13
d_call: -
cdr3_nt: TGTGCCAGCAGTCCACGGGCCAGCGGGCGCCAAGAGACCCAGTACTTC
cdr3_aa: CASSPRASGRQETQYF

j_call: TRBJ2-7
clone_size: -
v_call: TRBV28
d_call: -
cdr3_nt: TGTGCCAGCAACCACGAGCACTCCTACGAGCAGTACTTC
cdr3_aa: CASNHEHSYEQYF

j_call: TRBJ2-3
clone_size: -
v_call: TRBV5-1
d_call: TRBD1
cdr3_nt: TGCGCCAGGGGAGACAGGGGCTCCACAGATACGCAGTATTTT
cdr3_aa: CARGDRGSTDTQYF

j_call: TRBJ2-7
clone_size: -
v_call: TRBV5-1
d_call: -
cdr3_nt: TGCGCCAGCAGCTTGGCTGACGGGGCCTACGAGCAGTACTTC
cdr3_aa: CASSLADGAYEQYF

j_call: TRBJ2-1
clone_size: -
v_call: TRBV27
d_call: TRBD2
cdr3_nt: TGTGCCAGCAGCAAACTAGCGGGGCAGAATGAGCAGTTCTTC
cdr3_aa: CASSKLAGQNEQFF

j_call: TRBJ1-2
clone_size: -
v_call: TRBV5-4
d_call: TRBD1
cdr3_nt: TGTGCCAGCAGCGAGGACAGGGGGCATGGCTACACCTTC
cdr3_aa: CASSEDRGHGYTF

j_call: TRBJ1-2
clone_size: -
v_call: TRBV4-1
d_call: -
cdr3_nt: TGCGCCAGCAGCCAAGAGGGAACCCTCTATGGCTACACCTTC
cdr3_aa: CASSQEGTLYGYTF

j_call: TRBJ2-1
clone_size: -
v_call: TRBV6-6
d_call: -
cdr3_nt: TGTGCCAGCACCGACCGGGTGTATGAGCAGTTCTTC
cdr3_aa: CASTDRVYEQFF

j_call: TRBJ2-5
clone_size: -
v_call: TRBV7-3
d_call: -
cdr3_nt: TGTGCCAGCAGCCCGGACAGAAGAGGGGCCCAGTACTTC
cdr3_aa: CASSPDRRGAQYF

j_call: TRBJ1-5
clone_size: -
v_call: TRBV30
d_call: TRBD1
cdr3_nt: TGTGCCTGGAGTGTAGTGGGACAGACAAATCAGCCCCAGCATTTT
cdr3_aa: CAWSVVGQTNQPQHF

j_call: TRBJ2-2
clone_size: -
v_call: TRBV27
d_call: TRBD2
cdr3_nt: TGTGCCAGCAGTTTAGAGCTAGCGGGAGGCAACACCGGGGAGCTGTTTTTT
cdr3_aa: CASSLELAGGNTGELFF

j_call: TRBJ2-4
clone_size: -
v_call: TRBV18
d_call: -
cdr3_nt: TGTGCCAGCTCACCAGACAAAAAAAACATTCAGTACTTC
cdr3_aa: CASSPDKKNIQYF

j_call: TRBJ1-3
clone_size: once
v_call: TRBV2
d_call: -
cdr3_nt: TGTGCCAGCAGGGTGGGACTCCTGACGGGGCTGAGCTCTGGAAACACCATATATTTT
cdr3_aa: CASRVGLLTGLSSGNTIYF

j_call: TRBJ1-1
clone_size: few
v_call: TRBV27
d_call: -
cdr3_nt: TGTGCCAGCGGGGACCTTCTTGAGATGAACACTGAAGCTTTCTTT
cdr3_aa: CASGDLLEMNTEAFF

j_call: TRBJ1-2
clone_size: -
v_call: TRBV7-9
d_call: TRBD1
cdr3_nt: TGTGCCAGCAGAGGGACAGACACTAACTATGGCTACACCTTC
cdr3_aa: CASRGTDTNYGYTF

j_call: TRBJ2-7
clone_size: -
v_call: TRBV10-3
d_call: -
cdr3_nt: TGTGCCATCAGTGTTGGACAGACAGGGACTAGTACCCACGAGCAGTACTTC
cdr3_aa: CAISVGQTGTSTHEQYF

j_call: TRBJ1-3
clone_size: -
v_call: TRBV4-2
d_call: -
cdr3_nt: TGTGCCAGCAGCCAAGAAGGACTCTCTATCTCTGGAAACACCATATATTTT
cdr3_aa: CASSQEGLSISGNTIYF

j_call: TRBJ2-1
clone_size: -
v_call: TRBV7-6
d_call: -
cdr3_nt: TGTGCCAGCTCACCTTCATCTCTACCTTACAATGAGCAGTTCTTC
cdr3_aa: CASSPSSLPYNEQFF

j_call: TRBJ2-1
clone_size: -
v_call: TRBV7-9
d_call: TRBD2
cdr3_nt: TGTGCCAGCAGCTTACCGTTAGCGGGAGTCGATAGCTCCTACAATGAGCAGTTCTTC
cdr3_aa: CASSLPLAGVDSSYNEQFF

j_call: TRBJ2-7
clone_size: -
v_call: TRBV2
d_call: TRBD1
cdr3_nt: TGTGCCACCTTAATACCGGGACAGGGGGTCTACGAGCAGTACTTC
cdr3_aa: CATLIPGQGVYEQYF

j_call: TRBJ1-2
clone_size: -
v_call: TRBV5-6
d_call: TRBD1
cdr3_nt: TGTGCCAGCAGCATCACCCCGACAGGGTTCGGTGGCTACACCTTC
cdr3_aa: CASSITPTGFGGYTF

j_call: TRBJ2-7
clone_size: -
v_call: TRBV14
d_call: TRBD1
cdr3_nt: TGTGCCAGCCGGGACAGGGCCCACCACGAGCAGTACTTC
cdr3_aa: CASRDRAHHEQYF

j_call: TRBJ2-7
clone_size: once
v_call: TRBV28
d_call: -
cdr3_nt: TGTGCCAGCAGTCCACGCCTCGGGACAAGCTACGAGCAGTACTTC
cdr3_aa: CASSPRLGTSYEQYF

j_call: TRBJ2-1
clone_size: -
v_call: TRBV4-2
d_call: TRBD2
cdr3_nt: TGTGCCAGCAGCCCAGGGACTAGCGGAAAAGAGCAGTTCTTC
cdr3_aa: CASSPGTSGKEQFF

j_call: TRBJ1-4
clone_size: -
v_call: TRBV30
d_call: TRBD1
cdr3_nt: TGTGCCTGGAGTGCCGCAGGGGGTTGGAAGGAAAAACTGTTTTTT
cdr3_aa: CAWSAAGGWKEKLFF

j_call: TRBJ2-7
clone_size: -
v_call: TRBV6-1
d_call: TRBD1
cdr3_nt: TGTGCCAGCAGTGAAGACACCGGGACAGCGACCTACGAGCAGTACTTC
cdr3_aa: CASSEDTGTATYEQYF

j_call: TRBJ2-3
clone_size: -
v_call: TRBV7-8
d_call: -
cdr3_nt: TGTGCCAGCAGCCCACCCGGGTTAGGACGGTTAGATACGCAGTATTTT
cdr3_aa: CASSPPGLGRLDTQYF